These 10 T cell receptor beta chains were sequenced from one sample in a study of control samples from healthy donors and cancer patients. Some clones are missing from TCRdb's copy, which holds only in-frame ones; the method was immunoSEQ multiplex PCR. The profile shows around 94,000 clones, 90% to 95% of them singletons. Input material: blood. The origin of the receptors is a woman younger than 35 in good health.

The CDR3 DNA follows: TGTGCCAGCAGCTTAAGGACAGGCACCTACGAGCAGTACTTC. Protein sequence: CASSLRTGTYEQYF. The J gene is TRBJ2-7, the V gene TRBV13; 7 bases are a match to TRBD1. CDR3 length: 14 amino acids. The J segment lost 2 bases and the V segment lost 2 bases, leaving 3 bases of the junction unmatched. The V gene's germline CDR1 is PRHDT and CDR2 FYEKMQ (reference sequence).

The rearrangement links TRBV7-2 to TRBJ2-7; D is undetermined. CDR3 size: 16 residues. The germline V and J ends were trimmed by 0 bases and 6 bases, with 18 bases remaining between them. Germline V gives CDR1 SGHTA, CDR2 FQGNSA. CDR3 sequence reads: CASSLAPLQSTSEQYF. CDR3 in DNA: TGTGCCAGCAGCTTAGCGCCACTACAATCCACCTCCGAGCAGTACTTC.

The chain uses TRBV5-4 and TRBJ1-1, with D maybe TRBD1 (5 bases). Trimming pared 0 bases from V and 3 bases from J, leaving 9 bases between. The length of the CDR3 is 14 residues. CDR1 is SGHNT, CDR2 YYREEE, per germline (reference sequence). The CDR3 region has the DNA TGTGCCAGCAGCTTGGGGGGGAGAGACACTGAAGCTTTCTTT. Amino acids: CASSLGGRDTEAFF.

The chain joins TRBV11-3 to TRBJ1-1, with 10 bases matching TRBD1. Per the germline V gene, CDR1 is SGHNT and CDR2 is YENEEA. After removal of 5 bases from V and 4 bases from J, the junction contained 4 bases not matched to a gene. The CDR3 is 14 residues long. CDR3 amino acids: CASSMGQGSTEAFF. As DNA, the CDR3 is TGTGCCAGCAGCATGGGACAGGGGAGCACTGAAGCTTTCTTT.

This clone was recorded once. V and J are TRBV7-2 and TRBJ2-2; no reliable D call. V was pared by 1 base and J by 3 bases, with 6 bases between. Germline CDR1 reads SGHTA; CDR2 reads FQGNSA. The CDR3 totals 14 residues. The CDR3 DNA reads TGTGCCAGCAGCTTAGTGGTCCACACCGGGGAGCTGTTTTTT. It encodes CASSLVVHTGELFF. Full variable domain (missing parts from reference TRBV7-2 and TRBJ2-2): GAGVSQSPSNKVTEKGKDVELRCDPISGHTALYWYRQSLGQGLEFLIYFQGNSAPDKSGLPSDRFSAERTGGSVSTLTIQRTQQEDSAVYLCASSLVVHTGELFFGEGSRLTVL.

J is TRBJ1-2 and V is TRBV12-3 or TRBV12-4; tentatively, D is TRBD1 (5 bases). CDR3 length: 13 amino acids. V was clipped by 3 bases and J by 3 bases, with 8 bases between them. The CDR3 is CASSFIGDYGYTF. CDR3 DNA sequence: TGTGCCAGCAGTTTTATAGGGGACTATGGCTACACCTTC.

The chain links TRBV18 to TRBJ2-5; D is undetermined. Germline values: CDR1 KGHSH, CDR2 LQKENI. The V and J ends lost 6 bases and 5 bases respectively, with 16 bases between them. This CDR3 has 14 residues. The CDR3 nucleotides read TGTGCCAGCTCCCCTGCTGGCGTTTGGGAGACCCAGTACTTC. This encodes CASSPAGVWETQYF.

The V call is TRBV28, the J call TRBJ1-4; TRBD1 might be the D (6 bases). Trimming stripped 7 bases from V and 9 bases from J, with 21 bases between. This CDR3 comprises 15 residues. The germline V gene encodes CDR1 MDHEN and CDR2 SYDVKM. CDR3 nucleotides: TGTGCCAGCACTCAATTTACTACGGGGGCGAAAAAACTGTTTTTT. Its translation is CASTQFTTGAKKLFF.

V and J are TRBV9 and TRBJ2-1; TRBD1 matches 8 bases. Germline CDR1 is SGDLS and CDR2 is YYNGEE. The CDR3 contains 18 residues. The trim removed 0 bases at V and 7 bases at J, leaving 15 bases unmatched. The CDR3 DNA sequence: TGTGCCAGCAGCGTAGAACCACGGGGACAGGCCTTACAGAATGAGCAGTTCTTC. As protein: CASSVEPRGQALQNEQFF.

V is TRBV6-5 and J is TRBJ2-5; no clear D. Germline V gene data show CDR1 as MNHEY and CDR2 as SVGAGI. V shed 4 bases and J shed 9 bases, with 15 bases lying between them. The CDR3 runs 13 residues. CDR3 loop: CASSSVIRGAQYF. DNA of the CDR3: TGTGCCAGCAGTTCCGTGATCCGTGGGGCCCAGTACTTC.